Below are 32 T cell receptor beta chains sequenced from a single sample in a study of Ad26.COV2.S vaccination and SARS-CoV-2 variants. Some clones are missing from TCRdb's copy, which holds only in-frame ones; the method was immunoSEQ multiplex PCR. In the table there are about 480,000 clones, around nine tenths of which are singletons. Sample treatment: 19 received Ad26.COV2.S at low or high dose, single or two shots; 5 received placebo; per-sample allocation not given. After the first vaccine or placebo injection, samples were drawn on day 63. The sequences come from peripheral blood, collected in a trial of Ad26.COV2.S vaccine versus placebo. These receptors were collected from a person between 18 and 65 years old who received the Ad26.COV2.S COVID-19 vaccine or a placebo.

This sequence joins TRBV28 and TRBJ1-2, with no clear D. V lost 6 bases, J lost 7 bases, and 9 bases lay in between. The germline CDR1 and CDR2 sequences are MDHEN and SYDVKM. The CDR3 length is 11 residues. CDR3 sequence (DNA): TGTGCCAGCAGCCGGTCGTTTGGCTACACCTTC. This translates into CASSRSFGYTF.

The sample holds a few counts of this clone. V gene TRBV7-8 combines with J gene TRBJ1-2, with D possibly being TRBD1 (6 bases). CDR1 SGHVS and CDR2 FQNEAQ come from the germline V gene. Trimming took 1 base from V and 7 from J, leaving 10 bases between them. The CDR3 is 13 amino acids. The DNA of the CDR3 is TGTGCCAGCAGCTTAGTACAGGGAGGTGGCTACACCTTC. This encodes CASSLVQGGGYTF.

The chain has TRBV7-9 and TRBJ2-5, with D perhaps matching TRBD2 (6 bases). CDR3 length: 13 residues. The V and J ends lost 3 bases and 9 bases respectively, with 14 bases between them. Germline V lookup: CDR1 SEHNR, CDR2 FQNEAQ (reference sequence). The CDR3 DNA is TGTGCCAGCAGCTTCGGTAATCCGGGGGCCCAGTACTTC. Encoded protein: CASSFGNPGAQYF.

The chain recombines TRBV29-1 with TRBJ2-7, with 8 bases identical to TRBD2. Germline V CDR1 and CDR2: SQVTM, ANQGSEA. J lost 5 bases, V lost 7 bases, and 7 bases had no gene match. CDR3 size: 12 residues. The CDR3, as DNA: TGCAGCGGAATAGCGGGACTCAACGAGCAGTACTTC. Its protein product is CSGIAGLNEQYF.

The chain uses TRBV7-9 and TRBJ2-7, with 8 bases matching TRBD1. After removal of 1 base from V and 6 bases from J, the junction contained 5 bases not matched to a gene. This CDR3 comprises 14 residues. CDR1 SEHNR and CDR2 FQNEAQ come from the germline V gene (reference sequence). Written as DNA, the CDR3 is TGTGCCAGCAGCTTAGGACAGGGGTACGCCGAGCAGTACTTC. Protein: CASSLGQGYAEQYF. Filled out from reference TRBV7-9 and TRBJ2-7, the complete variable domain reads DTGVSQNPRHKITKRGQNVTFRCDPISEHNRLYWYRQTLGQGPEFLTYFQNEAQLEKSRLLSDRFSAERPKGSFSTLEIQRTEQGDSAMYLCASSLGQGYAEQYFGPGTRLTVT.

This chain joins TRBV7-3 and TRBJ2-3; D is ambiguous. This CDR3 has 13 residues. Trimming took off 5 bases at V and 2 bases at J, with 8 bases between the two ends. CDR1 SGHTA and CDR2 FQGTGA come from the germline V gene. CDR3 protein: CASSPYATDTQYF. The CDR3 DNA reads TGTGCCAGCAGCCCCTATGCCACAGATACGCAGTATTTT.

This clone was counted a few times. This chain connects TRBV12-3 or TRBV12-4 to TRBJ1-5; no reliable D call. With 8 bases removed from V and 8 bases from J, the gap between germline ends came to 13 bases. The CDR3 totals 12 residues. The CDR3 region has the DNA TGTGCCAGCTCGTTTAGGCCGGAGCCCCAGCATTTT. This sequence encodes CASSFRPEPQHF.

The V gene is TRBV28, the J gene TRBJ2-1; D is uncertain. The CDR3 has 13 residues. V lost 8 bases and J lost 6, with 14 bases in between. Germline V gene data show CDR1 as MDHEN and CDR2 as SYDVKM. CDR3 in amino acids: CASQRVVVNEQFF. The DNA for the CDR3 is TGTGCCAGCCAACGGGTAGTAGTCAATGAGCAGTTCTTC.

In its sample, this clone was seen a few times. The V gene is TRBV7-8, the J gene TRBJ2-7; 9 bases line up with TRBD1. Germline V CDR1 and CDR2: SGHVS, FQNEAQ. With 5 bases clipped from V and 1 base from J, the junction kept 9 bases outside the gene matches. The CDR3 totals 16 residues. CDR3: CASSQNPGQGSYEQYF. The CDR3 nucleotides are TGTGCCAGCAGCCAAAACCCGGGACAGGGATCCTACGAGCAGTACTTC.

V gene TRBV28 combines with J gene TRBJ1-2, with unresolved D. Germline V gene sequence: CDR1 MDHEN, CDR2 SYDVKM. V lost 5 bases and J lost 4, with 17 bases in between. The CDR3 is made up of 15 amino acids. The CDR3 DNA is TGTGCCAGCAGTCCCCAATTGGGCTTTTCCTATGGCTACACCTTC. Protein product: CASSPQLGFSYGYTF.

The chain carries TRBV20-1 and TRBJ2-1; TRBD2 might be the D (5 bases). With 5 bases removed from V and 15 bases from J, the gap between germline ends came to 14 bases. Germline-derived CDR1 and CDR2 are DFQATT and SNEGSKA (reference sequence). The CDR3 extends over 10 amino acids. This CDR3 reads CSAESDLRFF. DNA for the CDR3: TGCAGTGCTGAATCGGACTTGAGGTTCTTC.

V gene TRBV24-1 combines with J gene TRBJ2-1, with 8 positions matching TRBD2. Germline assignment: CDR1 KGHDR and CDR2 SFDVKD. There are 17 residues in the CDR3. Trimming cost V 4 bases and J 1 base; bases outside gene matches: 8. The CDR3 is CATSDATGGGSYNEQFF. For the CDR3, the DNA is TGTGCCACCAGTGACGCCACGGGGGGGGGATCCTACAATGAGCAGTTCTTC.

V is TRBV5-5 and J is TRBJ2-5, with D tentatively TRBD2 (6 bases). The V gene's germline CDR1 is SGHKS and CDR2 YYEKEE (reference sequence). This CDR3 spans 12 amino acids. The V gene lost 4 bases and the J gene lost 8 bases, with 12 bases spanning the gap. The CDR3 DNA follows: TGTGCCAGCAGCAAACTAGCAGACACCCAGTACTTC. Encoded protein: CASSKLADTQYF.

Of note for this clone: Other DNA sequences from this sample encode an identical CDR3 as well. V gene TRBV20-1 combines with J gene TRBJ2-5; D is undetermined. The CDR3 totals 11 residues. CDR1 is DFQATT and CDR2 is SNEGSKA in the germline V gene (reference sequence). Trimming took off 0 bases at V and 5 bases at J, with 4 bases between the two ends. For the CDR3, the DNA is TGCAGTGCTAGAGAGGGGGAGACCCAGTACTTC. Its translation: CSAREGETQYF.

The V gene is TRBV27, the J gene TRBJ2-5; D is uncertain. CDR3 length equals 15 residues. The V gene lost 6 bases and the J gene lost 0 bases, with 14 bases spanning the gap. CDR1 is MNHEY, CDR2 SMNVEV, per germline (reference sequence). This CDR3 reads CASRIKGKYQETQYF. The CDR3 DNA follows: TGTGCCAGCAGGATTAAAGGGAAGTACCAAGAGACCCAGTACTTC.

The chain joins TRBV7-3 to TRBJ2-7; TRBD2 might be the D (5 bases). Trimming left V 5 bases short and J 4 bases short, with 12 bases between. Germline CDR1 SGHTA, CDR2 FQGTGA. CDR3 length: 13 amino acids. The chain's CDR3 is CASSRGRTYEQYF. The CDR3 nucleotides are TGTGCCAGCAGCCGGGGTCGCACTTACGAGCAGTACTTC.

V gene TRBV7-2 combines with J gene TRBJ1-4; 8 bases are a match to TRBD1. The CDR3 spans 15 residues. Trimming removed 1 base from V and 8 bases from J; junction bases left unmatched: 6. The germline gives CDR1 SGHTA, CDR2 FQGNSA. Here the CDR3 reads CASSLGTGYGEKLFF. The CDR3 DNA is TGTGCCAGCAGCTTAGGGACAGGGTATGGGGAAAAACTGTTTTTT.

The chain combines TRBV19 with TRBJ2-1; 12 nucleotides agree with TRBD1. Germline lookup yields CDR1 LNHDA and CDR2 SQIVND (reference sequence). The CDR3 covers 16 residues. J lost 0 bases, V lost 6 bases, and 3 bases had no gene match. The CDR3 sequence: CASSWDRGLSYNEQFF. The CDR3 DNA is TGTGCCAGTAGCTGGGACAGGGGGCTCTCCTACAATGAGCAGTTCTTC.

The J gene is TRBJ2-5, the V gene TRBV15; 8 bases fit TRBD1. The germline CDR1 and CDR2 sequences are LNHNV and YYDKDF (reference sequence). J was trimmed by 7 bases and V by 5 bases; bases with no gene match: 6. This CDR3 spans 13 amino acids. CDR3 sequence: CATSRTGLRTQYF. For the CDR3, the DNA is TGTGCCACCAGCCGGACAGGGCTTAGGACCCAGTACTTC.

The DNA for the CDR3 is TGTGCCAGCAGCTTTATACGGGAGGAGACCCAGTACTTC. Translating it yields CASSFIREETQYF. V and J are TRBV7-3 and TRBJ2-5, with D perhaps matching TRBD2 (6 bases). Deletions cut 3 bases from V and 5 bases from J, with 10 bases between. CDR1 is SGHTA and CDR2 is FQGTGA in the germline V gene. The CDR3 is 13 amino acids.

The gene calls are TRBV5-1 and TRBJ1-1; a weak D match, TRBD1 (6 bases). The germline CDR1 and CDR2 sequences are SGHRS and YFSETQ. Trimming pared 2 bases from V and 3 bases from J, leaving 14 bases between. The CDR3 covers 15 residues. DNA of the CDR3: TGCGCCAGCAGCTTCCTGGACAGCACATACACTGAAGCTTTCTTT. Protein sequence: CASSFLDSTYTEAFF. The full variable domain, completed using reference TRBV5-1 and TRBJ1-1, is KAGVTQTPRYLIKTRGQQVTLSCSPISGHRSVSWYQQTPGQGLQFLFEYFSETQRNKGNFPGRFSGRQFSNSRSEMNVSTLELGDSALYLCASSFLDSTYTEAFFGQGTRLTVV.

The CDR3 is CASSPGLFFRGADTQYF. The CDR3 DNA reads as TGTGCCAGCAGCCCGGGACTCTTCTTCAGGGGGGCAGATACGCAGTATTTT. V gene TRBV11-2 combines with J gene TRBJ2-3; maybe TRBD1 (7 bases). CDR1 and CDR2 (germline): SGHAT, FQNNGV. The CDR3 length is 17 residues. Trimming removed 5 bases at V and 4 bases at J, with 22 bases between.

V gene TRBV5-1 combines with J gene TRBJ2-1; 11 nucleotides agree with TRBD2. CDR3 size: 16 residues. Germline V gene data show CDR1 as SGHRS and CDR2 as YFSETQ. V lost 4 bases to trimming and J lost 0 bases; unmatched junction nucleotides: 3. DNA for the CDR3: TGCGCCAGCAGCCTTAGCGGGAGGGCCTCCTACAATGAGCAGTTCTTC. Translated: CASSLSGRASYNEQFF.

This chain uses TRBV7-3 with TRBJ2-1; 11 positions match TRBD2. The V and J ends lost 5 bases and 0 bases, in that order; junction bases with no gene match: 6. CDR3 length equals 17 residues. CDR1 is SGHTA, CDR2 FQGTGA, per germline. The CDR3 reads CASSPGLAASSYNEQFF. CDR3 bases: TGTGCCAGCAGCCCGGGACTAGCGGCTAGCTCCTACAATGAGCAGTTCTTC.

This clone was seen a single time. This chain connects TRBV29-1 to TRBJ1-1; D not resolved. The length of the CDR3 is 13 residues. The V and J ends lost 5 bases and 4 bases respectively, with 14 bases between them. Germline CDR1 and CDR2: SQVTM and ANQGSEA. The CDR3 DNA reads as TGCAGCGTTCTGGAGGGCTCGGGCACTGAAGCTTTCTTT. Protein product: CSVLEGSGTEAFF.

V usage is TRBV19 and J usage is TRBJ2-2, with D tentatively TRBD2 (6 bases). The germline gives CDR1 LNHDA, CDR2 SQIVND (reference sequence). The CDR3 covers 14 residues. Trimming took off 11 bases at V and 0 bases at J, with 13 bases between the two ends. DNA of the CDR3: TGTGCCGGCGGGGCGGCAGCGAACACCGGGGAGCTGTTTTTT. It yields the protein CAGGAAANTGELFF.

The rearrangement links TRBV6-5 to TRBJ2-1; D not certain. The V end was cut by 2 bases, the J end by 9 bases, with 5 bases between. This CDR3 region has 11 residues. Germline loops: CDR1 MNHEY, CDR2 SVGAGI. Written as DNA, the CDR3 is TGTGCCAGCAGTTACCGGAGTGAGCAGTTCTTC. The encoded protein is CASSYRSEQFF.

The V gene is TRBV7-2, the J gene TRBJ2-3; D uncertain. The germline CDR1 and CDR2 sequences are SGHTA and FQGNSA. The CDR3 extends over 12 amino acids. Trimming pared 3 bases from V and 14 bases from J, leaving 15 bases between. The CDR3 nucleotides read TGTGCCAGCAGCTTCGATGTCTTGAGTCGGTATTTT. Its translation is CASSFDVLSRYF.

This clone was counted ten times or more. The V call is TRBV9, the J call TRBJ2-7, with 7 nucleotides matching TRBD1. V trimming: 3 bases; J trimming: 1 base; junction bases outside the gene matches: 4. CDR3 size: 14 residues. Germline-derived CDR1 and CDR2 are SGDLS and YYNGEE. CDR3 nucleotides: TGTGCCAGCAGCGGAGGGGACAGTTCCTACGAGCAGTACTTC. Encoded protein: CASSGGDSSYEQYF.

The V call is TRBV19, the J call TRBJ2-3; possible D gene TRBD1, 5 bases. CDR3 length: 16 amino acids. In germline, CDR1 is LNHDA, CDR2 SQIVND (reference sequence). With 3 bases removed from V and 2 bases from J, the gap between germline ends came to 15 bases. The CDR3 spells CASSIYLTGFTDTQYF. Written as DNA, the CDR3 is TGTGCCAGTAGTATTTACCTAACAGGCTTCACAGATACGCAGTATTTT.

This clone was recorded once. The V gene is TRBV6-5, the J gene TRBJ2-1; 7 nucleotides agree with TRBD2. The CDR3 covers 11 residues. V trimming: 10 bases; J trimming: 8 bases; junction bases outside the gene matches: 5. CDR1 and CDR2 from the germline V gene are MNHEY and SVGAGI. The CDR3 spells CATWGGDEQFF. The CDR3 region has the DNA TGTGCCACCTGGGGGGGGGATGAGCAGTTCTTC.

The chain has TRBV3-1 (or the pseudogene TRBV3-2) and TRBJ2-3; the D gene is possibly TRBD2 (6 bases). The V gene's germline CDR1 is LGHDT and CDR2 YNNKEL (reference sequence). This CDR3 contains 15 residues. The V end was cut by 3 bases, the J end by 4 bases, with 14 bases between. The DNA of the CDR3 is TGTGCCAGCAGCCAGAGGGGCGGGATAGCAGATACGCAGTATTTT. Translating gives CASSQRGGIADTQYF.